Below are 6 T cell receptor beta chains sequenced from a single sample in a study of shared clonotypes between healthy human individuals. Clones were read by immunoSEQ multiplex PCR, and TCRdb kept only the in-frame ones, dropping some. The sample has around 530,000 clones, around 78% seen once; the top ten hold more than 10%. Sequenced input: PBMCs. These receptors all stem from a woman aged 35 to 49 in good health. Some clones in this sample may be carry-over from other donors' samples.

V and J are TRBV6-5 and TRBJ2-7; D remains ambiguous. V lost 0 bases and J 2 bases, leaving 8 bases between the germline ends. The CDR3 is made up of 14 amino acids. Germline V lookup: CDR1 MNHEY, CDR2 SVGAGI. For the CDR3, the DNA is TGTGCCAGCAGTTACTCGTTGCGGACCTACGAGCAGTACTTC. This sequence encodes CASSYSLRTYEQYF.

This clone came up a few times. The chain couples TRBV15 to TRBJ2-6, with 7 bases identical to TRBD1. CDR1 and CDR2 from the germline V gene are LNHNV and YYDKDF (reference sequence). V lost 2 bases and J lost 3; bases outside the gene matches: 4. The CDR3 length is 16 residues. CDR3 DNA sequence: TGTGCCACCAGCAGAAGAGGGGGCTTTGGGGCCAACGTCCTGACTTTC. It encodes CATSRRGGFGANVLTF.

The V and J genes are TRBV7-8 and TRBJ2-2; D not certain. CDR3 size: 15 residues. Germline CDR1 and CDR2: SGHVS and FQNEAQ. V lost 5 bases and J 4 bases, leaving 14 bases between the germline ends. The CDR3 sequence is CASSVLRASTGELFF. The CDR3 region has the DNA TGTGCCAGCAGCGTGCTCCGTGCCTCCACCGGGGAGCTGTTTTTT.

The rearrangement uses TRBV11-2 and TRBJ2-1; D tentatively fits TRBD1 or TRBD2 (5 bases each). The CDR3 length is 15 residues. The germline gives CDR1 SGHAT, CDR2 FQNNGV. V shed 3 bases and J shed 8 bases, with 17 bases lying between them. CDR3 bases: TGTGCCAGCAGCTTGGTGGGGACCACCGTCGATGAGCAGTTCTTC. The encoded protein is CASSLVGTTVDEQFF.

This clone turned up a few times. This chain connects TRBV30 to TRBJ1-1; D is undetermined. This CDR3 comprises 13 residues. The V gene's germline CDR1 is GTSNPN and CDR2 SVGIG (reference sequence). The V gene lost 2 bases and the J gene lost 1 base, with 8 bases spanning the gap. In DNA, the CDR3 is TGTGCCTGGAGTATCGGTGGGAACACTGAAGCTTTCTTT. This sequence encodes CAWSIGGNTEAFF.

This chain joins TRBV18 and TRBJ2-5; 11 nucleotides agree with TRBD2. Germline V gene lookup returns CDR1 KGHSH and CDR2 LQKENI. Trimming cost V 2 bases and J 1 base; bases outside gene matches: 12. The CDR3 covers 19 residues. In DNA form, the CDR3 reads TGTGCCAGCTCACCAGGCCGGCTAGCGGGAGGAGGGGTCCAAGAGACCCAGTACTTC. This gives the protein CASSPGRLAGGGVQETQYF.